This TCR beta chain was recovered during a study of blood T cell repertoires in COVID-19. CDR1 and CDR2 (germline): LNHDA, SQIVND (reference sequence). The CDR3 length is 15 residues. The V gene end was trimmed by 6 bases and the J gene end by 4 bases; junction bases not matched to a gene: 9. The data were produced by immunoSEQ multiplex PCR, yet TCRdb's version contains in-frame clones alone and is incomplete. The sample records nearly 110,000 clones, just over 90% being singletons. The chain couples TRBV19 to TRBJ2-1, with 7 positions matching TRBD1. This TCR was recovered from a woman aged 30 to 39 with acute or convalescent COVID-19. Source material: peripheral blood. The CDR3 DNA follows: TGTGCCAGTAGCCCGGGACAGAATTTTTACAATGAGCAGTTCTTC. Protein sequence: CASSPGQNFYNEQFF.